Included here is one TCR beta chain sequence, with context. Its antigen is as yet unknown. This sample is drawn from a study of post-analysis software for immune sequencing data. Study at large: Secondary progressive, relapsing-remitting and progressive-relapsing multiple sclerosis were among the included disease courses.

TCR beta cDNA libraries had unique molecular identifiers. There were 1 to 10 million T cells, and 450,000 to 550,000 cDNA molecules came from them. One entry per CDR3 protein, called by TCRdb with MiXCR from the PCR reads. This repertoire shows hundreds of thousands of distinct CDR3 sequences, around 64% found once; its top ten account for approximately 10%. Notes on the study in general: Elevated frequency relative to controls characterized roughly five TRBV segments in patients, TRBV5-6, TRBV5-1 and TRBV20-1 among them. Controls significantly exceeded multiple sclerosis patients in normalized Chao1 diversity.

Germline V lookup: CDR1 DFQATT, CDR2 SNEGSKA (reference sequence). V lost 1 base, J lost 5 bases, and 5 bases stayed unmatched. CDR3 size: 13 residues. The clonotype originates from a girl between 2 and 10 years old with multiple sclerosis. The chain recombines TRBV20-1 with TRBJ2-7; 7 bases map to TRBD1. Sequences were obtained from blood. The CDR3 coding sequence is TGCAGTGCTAGAGGTAGGGGGCTCGACGAGCAGTACTTC. Its protein product is CSARGRGLDEQYF.